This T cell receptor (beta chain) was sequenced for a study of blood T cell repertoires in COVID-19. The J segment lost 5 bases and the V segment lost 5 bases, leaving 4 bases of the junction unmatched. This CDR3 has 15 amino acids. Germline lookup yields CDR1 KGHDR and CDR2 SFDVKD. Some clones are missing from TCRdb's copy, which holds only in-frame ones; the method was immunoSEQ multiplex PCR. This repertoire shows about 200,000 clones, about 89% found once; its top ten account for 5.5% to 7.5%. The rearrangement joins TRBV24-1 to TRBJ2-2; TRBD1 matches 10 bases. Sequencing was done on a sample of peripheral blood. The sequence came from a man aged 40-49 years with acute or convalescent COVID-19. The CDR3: CATSGGGQGTGELFF. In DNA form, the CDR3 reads TGTGCCACCAGTGGTGGGGGACAGGGGACCGGGGAGCTGTTTTTT.